What follows are 17 T cell receptor beta chains derived from one specimen sequenced in a study of CD8 T cells in Susac syndrome. The authors reverse transcribed roughly 0.5 to 1 ug RNA with random hexamers. MiXCR, run by TCRdb on the immunoSEQ multiplex PCR reads, gives a single entry per CDR3 protein. The sample has around 170,000 distinct CDR3 sequences, roughly 94% seen once. The sample consisted of CD8+ T cells from PBMCs. All receptors derive from a human donor with Susac syndrome.

The chain joins TRBV6-5 to TRBJ2-1, with D perhaps matching TRBD2 (5 bases). V was clipped by 7 bases and J by 5 bases, with 15 bases between them. In germline, CDR1 is MNHEY, CDR2 SVGAGI. The CDR3 is made up of 14 amino acids. This CDR3 reads CASNTRRGNNEQFF. The CDR3 nucleotides are TGTGCCAGCAACACCCGACGGGGTAACAATGAGCAGTTCTTC.

This sequence joins TRBV11-3 and TRBJ2-1; D remains unclear. The length of the CDR3 is 14 residues. Deletions cut 3 bases from V and 0 bases from J, with 6 bases between. Germline assignment: CDR1 SGHNT and CDR2 YENEEA. The CDR3 nucleotides read TGTGCCAGCAGCTTGGAGAGCTCCTACAATGAGCAGTTCTTC. It codes for CASSLESSYNEQFF.

Written as DNA, the CDR3 is TGTGCCAGCAGCGAAGCAGACGGTTACTACGAGCAGTACTTC. As protein: CASSEADGYYEQYF. This sequence joins TRBV7-9 and TRBJ2-7; D remains ambiguous. Trimming shortened V by 5 bases and J by 3 bases, and 14 bases separated the two germline ends. Germline V gene sequence: CDR1 SEHNR, CDR2 FQNEAQ (reference sequence). The CDR3 loop spans 14 amino acids.

CDR3 nucleotide sequence: TGTGCCAGCAGCTTGGGGACAGAAGATGAAAAACTGTTTTTT. It is translated as CASSLGTEDEKLFF. The V gene is TRBV5-6, the J gene TRBJ1-4; D possibly corresponds to TRBD1 (6 bases). CDR3 size: 14 residues. Germline V lookup: CDR1 SGHDT, CDR2 YYEEEE. Trimming cost V 0 bases and J 6 bases, with 9 bases left between them.

The chain joins TRBV29-1 to TRBJ1-2; TRBD1 aligns across 7 bases. This CDR3 is 14 amino acids long. Losses at the gene ends were 1 base for V and 1 base for J; bases not matched to a gene: 3. Germline V CDR1 and CDR2: SQVTM, ANQGSEA. The CDR3 protein is CSVEGDRVNYGYTF. In nucleotides, the CDR3 is TGCAGCGTTGAAGGGGACAGAGTTAACTATGGCTACACCTTC.

This chain connects TRBV3-1 to TRBJ1-2, with D uncertain. The CDR3 runs to 16 residues. CDR1 is LGHDT, CDR2 YNNKEL, per germline (reference sequence). V lost 0 bases to trimming and J lost 7 bases, with 18 bases between them. The CDR3 DNA follows: TGTGCCAGCAGCCAAGAAGGAGACGGCTACTGGGGTGGCTACACCTTC. Encoded protein: CASSQEGDGYWGGYTF.

The V call is TRBV20-1, the J call TRBJ1-5; 7 positions match TRBD1. V shed 5 bases, J shed 4 bases, and the junction held 2 bases outside the gene matches. The CDR3 loop spans 12 amino acids. Germline V gene lookup returns CDR1 DFQATT and CDR2 SNEGSKA (reference sequence). In nucleotides, the CDR3 is TGCAGTGCTTGGGACAGAAATCAGCCCCAGCATTTT. It translates to CSAWDRNQPQHF.

The chain links TRBV27 to TRBJ2-4; 9 nucleotides align to TRBD2. This CDR3 region has 18 residues. Germline V gives CDR1 MNHEY, CDR2 SMNVEV (reference sequence). Trimming at V came to 7 bases and at J to 0 bases, leaving 13 bases not matched to a gene. The CDR3 region has the DNA TGTGCCAGCATCCTAAACGCGACTAGCGGATTAGCCAAAAACATTCAGTACTTC. Encoded protein: CASILNATSGLAKNIQYF.

The gene calls are TRBV6-5 and TRBJ1-2; maybe TRBD1 (5 bases). The germline gives CDR1 MNHEY, CDR2 SVGAGI. V was pared by 0 bases and J by 8 bases, with 13 bases between. The CDR3 runs to 14 residues. This CDR3 reads CASSYSTQRDGYTF. The CDR3, as DNA: TGTGCCAGCAGTTACTCGACACAAAGGGACGGCTACACCTTC.

The chain couples TRBV28 to TRBJ2-5; 7 bases agree with TRBD2. The CDR3 runs 15 residues. The J segment lost 2 bases and the V segment lost 3 bases, leaving 6 bases of the junction unmatched. CDR1 is MDHEN, CDR2 SYDVKM, per germline. In DNA, the CDR3 is TGTGCCAGCAGTTTGCTAGCGGTCACACAAGAGACCCAGTACTTC. This codes for CASSLLAVTQETQYF.

The chain employs TRBV6-5 and TRBJ2-2; TRBD1 aligns across 9 bases. The V segment lost 0 bases and the J segment 3 bases; nucleotides outside the gene matches: 2. CDR1 and CDR2 from the germline V gene are MNHEY and SVGAGI. The CDR3 has 16 residues. CDR3 sequence (DNA): TGTGCCAGCAGTTACTCGACAGGGGGGGACACCGGGGAGCTGTTTTTT. Translated: CASSYSTGGDTGELFF.

The rearrangement uses TRBV21-1 and TRBJ2-5; the table's TRBD2 call for D was not verified on the DNA. TRBV21-1 is termed a pseudogene. CDR3 length equals 15 residues. CDR3 in DNA: TGTGCCAGCAGCACTAGGACTAGCGGGAGGAAGACCCAGTACTTC. It codes for CASSTRTSGRKTQYF.

The table lists this clonotype with a count of one. This chain links TRBV9 with TRBJ1-1; 8 nucleotides line up with TRBD1. Losses at the gene ends were 4 bases for V and 1 base for J; bases not matched to a gene: 6. The germline V gene encodes CDR1 SGDLS and CDR2 YYNGEE. There are 15 residues in the CDR3. CDR3 in DNA: TGTGCCAGCAGCCCATTACAGGGGGAGAACACTGAAGCTTTCTTT. Amino acids: CASSPLQGENTEAFF.

The V call is TRBV24-1, the J call TRBJ1-1; D gene uncertain. Deletions cut 0 bases from V and 5 bases from J, with 6 bases between. The CDR3 extends over 13 amino acids. Looked up from germline, CDR1 is KGHDR and CDR2 is SFDVKD. The CDR3 DNA reads TGTGCCACCAGTGATTTGCGTGGAACTGAAGCTTTCTTT. Protein sequence: CATSDLRGTEAFF.

Here the CDR3 DNA reads TGTGCCACCAGCAGAGAGGCAGGGCACTACGAGCAGTACTTC. Protein product: CATSREAGHYEQYF. V gene TRBV15 combines with J gene TRBJ2-7, with D tentatively TRBD1 (5 bases). The CDR3 is 14 residues long. Per germline, CDR1 LNHNV and CDR2 YYDKDF (reference sequence). The germline V and J ends were trimmed by 0 bases and 3 bases, with 9 bases remaining between them.

This chain uses TRBV27 with TRBJ2-3; the D gene is possibly TRBD2 (6 bases). The CDR3 totals 15 residues. The V gene lost 4 bases and the J gene lost 3 bases, with 14 bases spanning the gap. Per the germline V gene, CDR1 is MNHEY and CDR2 is SMNVEV (reference sequence). The CDR3, as DNA: TGTGCCAGCAGTTCCCGTTCCGGGGGAACAGATACGCAGTATTTT. It translates to CASSSRSGGTDTQYF.

The V call is TRBV6-5, the J call TRBJ1-1; D may be TRBD1 (6 bases). CDR3 size: 18 residues. CDR1 and CDR2 (germline): MNHEY, SVGAGI. V lost 0 bases and J 3 bases, leaving 20 bases between the germline ends. DNA of the CDR3: TGTGCCAGCAGTTACTCTGTGGGCAGGGGCCTCCTCGACACTGAAGCTTTCTTT. Its protein is CASSYSVGRGLLDTEAFF.